These 23 T cell receptor beta chains originate from one sample sequenced in a study of T cell changes during pregnancy in multiple sclerosis. The assay was immunoSEQ multiplex PCR, and TCRdb's table has in-frame clones only and misses some. The table includes roughly 89,000 clones, 90% to 95% detected once. Sequences were derived from peripheral blood, sampled in the first trimester of pregnancy. All receptors come from a female donor with multiple sclerosis, enrolled in a pregnancy study.

The rearrangement links TRBV7-2 to TRBJ1-1; TRBD1 aligns across 9 bases. Germline CDR1 SGHTA, CDR2 FQGNSA. This CDR3 is built from 17 residues. The V segment lost 2 bases and the J segment 1 base; nucleotides outside the gene matches: 8. The CDR3 DNA reads TGTGCCAGCAGCTTAACAGGGGGCGCGGTGAGGAACACTGAAGCTTTCTTT. It is translated as CASSLTGGAVRNTEAFF.

The rearrangement links TRBV10-3 to TRBJ1-1, with 7 bases that match TRBD1. The CDR3 is 16 residues long. The V gene's germline CDR1 is ENHRY and CDR2 SYGVKD. J lost 0 bases, V lost 4 bases, and 8 bases had no gene match. In DNA, the CDR3 is TGTGCCATCAGTGCATCGGCGACAGGGATGAACACTGAAGCTTTCTTT. Amino acids: CAISASATGMNTEAFF.

This chain links TRBV11-2 with TRBJ2-5, with TRBD2 matching 8 bases. Per the germline V gene, CDR1 is SGHAT and CDR2 is FQNNGV. The CDR3 consists of 14 residues. The V gene end was trimmed by 1 base and the J gene end by 7 bases; junction bases not matched to a gene: 5. The CDR3 spells CASSLAGGSRTQYF. In nucleotides, the CDR3 is TGTGCCAGCAGCTTAGCGGGGGGGTCCAGGACCCAGTACTTC.

The chain combines TRBV15 with TRBJ2-6, with D perhaps TRBD2 (6 bases). Germline V gene sequence: CDR1 LNHNV, CDR2 YYDKDF (reference sequence). The CDR3 length is 16 residues. Deletions cut 0 bases from V and 4 bases from J, with 10 bases between. The DNA of the CDR3 is TGTGCCACCAGCAGAGAGGCGGGGCCCGGGGCCAACGTCCTGACTTTC. It is translated as CATSREAGPGANVLTF.

The CDR3 DNA sequence: TGTGCCAGCAGGGAATCCCGGGGGGCCACTGAAGCTTTCTTT. Its protein product is CASRESRGATEAFF. The V and J genes are TRBV11-2 and TRBJ1-1; maybe TRBD1 (6 bases). The CDR3 runs to 14 residues. Germline CDR1 and CDR2: SGHAT and FQNNGV. The ends were cut back, 6 bases at V and 4 bases at J, with 15 bases in the middle.

This rearrangement joins TRBV19 to TRBJ1-6, with 9 bases identical to TRBD1. CDR3 length: 15 residues. CDR1 is LNHDA and CDR2 is SQIVND in the germline V gene (reference sequence). The V gene end was trimmed by 6 bases and the J gene end by 12 bases; junction bases not matched to a gene: 12. The CDR3 DNA reads as TGTGCCAGTAGGGGACAGGGAGGGCCCGAGGGACCCCTCCACTTT. This gives the protein CASRGQGGPEGPLHF.

The J gene is TRBJ2-5, the V gene TRBV18; D is uncertain. This CDR3 spans 16 amino acids. In germline, CDR1 is KGHSH, CDR2 LQKENI. Trimming removed 0 bases from V and 5 bases from J, with 16 bases in between. Written as DNA, the CDR3 is TGTGCCAGCTCACCACCGGAGAGAGGCACAACGGAGACCCAGTACTTC. Translated: CASSPPERGTTETQYF.

The chain carries TRBV10-3 and TRBJ2-2; 8 nucleotides agree with TRBD1. Looked up from germline, CDR1 is ENHRY and CDR2 is SYGVKD. The CDR3 is 14 amino acids. V lost 6 bases to trimming and J lost 6 bases; unmatched junction nucleotides: 6. CDR3 DNA sequence: TGTGCCATCAGCCAGACAGGGGAGTCCGGGGAGCTGTTTTTT. Encoded protein: CAISQTGESGELFF.

V is TRBV4-2 and J is TRBJ2-1, with 7 bases matching TRBD1. The CDR3 runs to 17 residues. Germline CDR1 LGHNA, CDR2 YNFKEQ. Trimming took 1 base from V and 1 from J; bases not matched to a gene: 7. DNA of the CDR3: TGTGCCAGCAGCCAAGTAGTGAGGGGGCCATCCTACAATGAGCAGTTCTTC. It encodes CASSQVVRGPSYNEQFF.

The chain carries TRBV2 and TRBJ2-3, with 8 nucleotides matching TRBD1. V was clipped by 6 bases and J by 0 bases; unmatched bases: 5. The germline CDR1 and CDR2 sequences are SNHLY and FYNNEI. This CDR3 is built from 15 residues. CDR3 in DNA: TGTGCCAGCAGCGCAGGGGGCGGTAGCACAGATACGCAGTATTTT. Its translation is CASSAGGGSTDTQYF.

The CDR3 DNA follows: TGTGCCAGCAGCGCTACAGGGATCTATGGCTACACCTTC. This sequence encodes CASSATGIYGYTF. This sequence joins TRBV6-5 and TRBJ1-2, with D perhaps matching TRBD1 (6 bases). V shed 6 bases and J shed 4 bases, with 12 bases lying between them. Germline V gene data show CDR1 as MNHEY and CDR2 as SVGAGI. The CDR3 loop spans 13 amino acids.

Only one count was recorded for this clone. The rearrangement joins TRBV29-1 to TRBJ1-1, with unresolved D. The CDR3 is 12 residues long. CDR1 is SQVTM, CDR2 ANQGSEA, per germline. Trimming stripped 8 bases from V and 4 bases from J, with 14 bases between. The CDR3 is CSHNPYSTEAFF. CDR3 sequence (DNA): TGCAGCCATAATCCTTACAGCACTGAAGCTTTCTTT.

The CDR3 nucleotides are TGTGCCAGCAGCCTGGACAGGGGAACCTACGAGCAGTACTTC. It encodes CASSLDRGTYEQYF. J is TRBJ2-7 and V is TRBV6-1; 9 positions agree with TRBD1. Germline V gene sequence: CDR1 MNHNS, CDR2 SASEGT. Losses at the gene ends were 6 bases for V and 2 bases for J; bases not matched to a gene: 5. CDR3 size: 14 residues.

The chain uses TRBV28 and TRBJ1-6, with D tentatively TRBD1 (5 bases). The germline gives CDR1 MDHEN, CDR2 SYDVKM. The CDR3 has 16 amino acids. V was shortened by 6 bases and J by 10 bases, with 22 bases between the two germline ends. The CDR3 here is CASSPGGGGRHSPLHF. The CDR3 bases are TGTGCCAGCAGCCCGGGGGGGGGTGGGAGGCACTCACCCCTCCACTTT.

V usage is TRBV5-4 and J usage is TRBJ1-2; 7 positions agree with TRBD1. V was clipped by 4 bases and J by 7 bases; unmatched bases: 16. Germline V gene lookup returns CDR1 SGHNT and CDR2 YYREEE (reference sequence). CDR3 length: 16 amino acids. The CDR3 nucleotides are TGTGCCAGCAGCCAGATGACAGGGCGGAGTGGTGCTGGCTACACCTTC. Protein sequence: CASSQMTGRSGAGYTF.

This chain links TRBV4-1 with TRBJ1-4, with no clear D. Germline CDR1 MGHRA, CDR2 YSYEKL. Trimming removed 6 bases at V and 0 bases at J, with 8 bases between. This CDR3 has 14 amino acids. CDR3 in DNA: TGCGCCAGCAGGGAGGTTGCAACTAATGAAAAACTGTTTTTT. Protein sequence: CASREVATNEKLFF.

The chain is built from TRBV6-1 and TRBJ2-1; 9 bases line up with TRBD1. Germline V CDR1 and CDR2: MNHNS, SASEGT. The CDR3 consists of 14 residues. V lost 11 bases and J lost 5; bases outside the gene matches: 10. The CDR3 is CACWGTGKDNEQFF. The CDR3 DNA sequence: TGTGCCTGCTGGGGGACAGGGAAGGACAATGAGCAGTTCTTC.

This clone is a singleton in its sample. The chain uses TRBV6-5 and TRBJ2-7; tentatively, D is TRBD1 (6 bases). V was trimmed by 8 bases and J by 6 bases, leaving 11 bases between them. CDR3 length equals 11 residues. Germline lookup yields CDR1 MNHEY and CDR2 SVGAGI. CDR3 in DNA: TGTGCCAGCGGGGACACCTCCGAGCAGTACTTC. This encodes CASGDTSEQYF.

This chain connects TRBV30 to TRBJ2-7; D gene unclear. The CDR3 runs to 12 residues. V lost 2 bases, J lost 3 bases, and 8 bases lay in between. CDR1 and CDR2 (germline): GTSNPN, SVGIG (reference sequence). The CDR3 sequence: CAWSPNGYEQYF. Written as DNA, the CDR3 is TGTGCCTGGAGTCCCAACGGCTACGAGCAGTACTTC.

This chain links TRBV29-1 with TRBJ2-3; 12 bases are a match to TRBD2. V shed 6 bases, J shed 0 bases, and the junction held 4 bases outside the gene matches. The V gene's germline CDR1 is SQVTM and CDR2 ANQGSEA. The length of the CDR3 is 15 residues. CDR3 protein: CSVPLAGGSTDTQYF. CDR3 bases: TGCAGCGTACCCCTAGCGGGGGGGAGCACAGATACGCAGTATTTT.

V usage is TRBV7-3 and J usage is TRBJ1-1, with 8 nucleotides matching TRBD1. CDR1 and CDR2 (germline): SGHTA, FQGTGA. V shed 3 bases and J 6 bases; nucleotides not matched to a gene: 6. The CDR3 contains 14 residues. Here the CDR3 reads CASSFDADRAEAFF. CDR3 bases: TGTGCCAGCAGCTTCGATGCGGACAGGGCTGAAGCTTTCTTT.

The genes are TRBV9 and TRBJ2-1; weak D call: TRBD2 (6 bases). This CDR3 region has 15 residues. Looked up from germline, CDR1 is SGDLS and CDR2 is YYNGEE. Between the trimmed V and J ends, which lost 2 bases and 2 bases, there was a span of 11 bases. In DNA, the CDR3 is TGTGCCAGCAGCGTCGACGTAGCGGCCTACAATGAGCAGTTCTTC. It is translated as CASSVDVAAYNEQFF.

V usage is TRBV9 and J usage is TRBJ2-2; D is perhaps TRBD1 (5 bases). The length of the CDR3 is 17 residues. CDR1 is SGDLS and CDR2 is YYNGEE in the germline V gene. V gave up 3 bases and J gave up 3 bases, with 18 bases separating them. The CDR3 here is CASSGLEKGPHTGELFF. DNA of the CDR3: TGTGCCAGCAGCGGACTCGAGAAGGGGCCCCACACCGGGGAGCTGTTTTTT.